This TCR beta chain is drawn from a study of blood T cell repertoires in COVID-19. Study background: COVID-19 samples from acute and convalescent phases originated in the United States, Italy and Spain. PBMCs, B-cell-depleted T cells, or T cells were the source of the cDNA or gDNA that made up the material.

As processed by the authors: For nucleated cells, counts were estimated from reference gene primer amplification. TCRdb's copy holds only in-frame clones and misses some; the assay was immunoSEQ multiplex PCR. D and trimming were read from the DNA, whereas the V and J calls and clone size are those reported in that table. The sample comprises about 200,000 clones, 83% of which are singletons, and around 8.7% rests with the top ten. The sequence was collected from a woman between 50 and 59 years old with acute or convalescent COVID-19. Sequenced sample: peripheral blood.

CDR3 region: CASSFGGATYNEQFF. CDR3 bases: TGCGCCAGCAGCTTCGGGGGTGCGACCTACAATGAGCAGTTCTTC. The chain links TRBV5-1 to TRBJ2-1; D might be TRBD2 (6 bases). CDR1 SGHRS and CDR2 YFSETQ come from the germline V gene. The CDR3 consists of 15 residues. Trimming cost V 2 bases and J 2 bases, with 11 bases left between them.